The 21 T cell receptor beta chains below come from one sample, sequenced in a study of blood T cells in healthy people across ages. Together with a sample-barcoded 5' primer, a J-beta primer mix was included in a second PCR lasting about 6 to 11 cycles. TCRdb processed the 5' RACE reads anew with MiXCR; each CDR3 protein has one entry. The repertoire has approximately 800,000 distinct CDR3 sequences, roughly 60% of them found once; the top ten carry around a quarter. The sample consisted of blood. These receptors came from a man aged 25-40 years in good health.

The chain uses TRBV12-3 or TRBV12-4 and TRBJ2-7; 10 bases are a match to TRBD1. V gave up 5 bases and J gave up 3 bases; unmatched junction bases: 7. The CDR3 is 15 residues long. CDR3 region: CASSPTGGSIYEQYF. DNA for the CDR3: TGTGCCAGCAGTCCGACAGGGGGCTCGATCTACGAGCAGTACTTC.

The chain couples TRBV29-1 to TRBJ2-3; D is uncertain. CDR1 is SQVTM and CDR2 is ANQGSEA in the germline V gene. Between the trimmed V and J ends, which lost 3 bases and 2 bases, there was a span of 12 bases. CDR3 length: 14 amino acids. The CDR3 DNA sequence: TGCAGCGTTGATCCGGCGAAGGCCACAGATACGCAGTATTTT. This encodes CSVDPAKATDTQYF.

The CDR3 reads CASSYDISGANVLTF. The CDR3 coding sequence is TGTGCCAGCAGTTATGACATCTCTGGGGCCAACGTCCTGACTTTC. J is TRBJ2-6 and V is TRBV6-5; D not resolved. V lost 3 bases, J lost 0 bases, and 6 bases lay in between. The CDR3 length is 15 residues. The germline CDR1 and CDR2 sequences are MNHEY and SVGAGI.

V is TRBV3-1 and J is TRBJ2-6; the D is unclear. This CDR3 region has 15 residues. Germline lookup yields CDR1 LGHDT and CDR2 YNNKEL (reference sequence). With 1 base removed from V and 1 base from J, the gap between germline ends came to 5 bases. Here the CDR3 DNA reads TGTGCCAGCAGCCAAGCGCATTCTGGGGCCAACGTCCTGACTTTC. Encoded protein: CASSQAHSGANVLTF.

The chain carries TRBV27 and TRBJ2-7; no clear D. The V gene lost 6 bases and the J gene lost 2 bases, with 14 bases spanning the gap. Germline CDR1 MNHEY, CDR2 SMNVEV (reference sequence). The CDR3 is 14 amino acids. CDR3 region: CASSPIDVAYEQYF. CDR3 DNA: TGTGCCAGCAGCCCCATTGACGTGGCCTACGAGCAGTACTTC.

The chain joins TRBV5-1 to TRBJ2-3, with 8 bases fitting TRBD2. With V trimmed by 4 bases and J by 4 bases, 8 bases remained unmatched. Germline-derived CDR1 and CDR2 are SGHRS and YFSETQ. CDR3 length: 15 residues. The CDR3 spells CASSRQGLAADTQYF. Here the CDR3 DNA reads TGCGCCAGCAGCCGACAAGGACTAGCCGCAGATACGCAGTATTTT.

The chain combines TRBV4-3 with TRBJ2-1; TRBD2 agrees at 12 bases. The CDR3 sequence is 17 residues long. Per germline, CDR1 LGHNA and CDR2 YSLEER. Germline trimming cut 4 bases from V and 9 bases from J; bases unmatched to any gene: 13. The CDR3: CASSPLAGGVVGGEQFF. CDR3 DNA: TGCGCCAGCAGCCCTCTAGCGGGGGGGGTCGTTGGAGGTGAGCAGTTCTTC.

This rearrangement joins TRBV9 to TRBJ2-3, with a possible D match to TRBD1 (6 bases). Between the trimmed V and J ends, which lost 0 bases and 2 bases, there was a span of 10 bases. CDR1 is SGDLS and CDR2 is YYNGEE in the germline V gene. The CDR3 consists of 15 residues. The CDR3 spells CASSVANRDTDTQYF. DNA for the CDR3: TGTGCCAGCAGCGTAGCTAACAGGGACACAGATACGCAGTATTTT.

This rearrangement joins TRBV5-1 to TRBJ1-4; TRBD1 matches 7 bases. Per the germline V gene, CDR1 is SGHRS and CDR2 is YFSETQ. There are 13 residues in the CDR3. The J segment lost 8 bases and the V segment lost 5 bases, leaving 6 bases of the junction unmatched. CDR3 protein: CASREGQAEKLFF. The CDR3 DNA is TGCGCCAGCAGAGAAGGACAGGCAGAAAAACTGTTTTTT.

V is TRBV12-3 or TRBV12-4 and J is TRBJ2-3; 14 bases are a match to TRBD2. This CDR3 region has 18 residues. J gave up 1 base and V 5 bases, and 8 bases lay outside the gene matches. The DNA of the CDR3 is TGTGCCAGCAGTCCGACTAGCGGGGGGGCGGATGGCACAGATACGCAGTATTTT. Its protein is CASSPTSGGADGTDTQYF.

This clonotype was detected once. The CDR3 spells CASSVARDRVANTGELFF. DNA for the CDR3: TGTGCCAGCAGCGTAGCCAGGGACAGGGTTGCGAACACCGGGGAGCTGTTTTTT. This chain connects TRBV9 to TRBJ2-2; TRBD1 matches at 9 bases. Germline assignment: CDR1 SGDLS and CDR2 YYNGEE. Trimming took 0 bases from V and 0 from J; bases not matched to a gene: 6. The CDR3 sequence is 18 residues long.

The chain has TRBV5-1 and TRBJ1-5; weak D call: TRBD1 (5 bases). V was trimmed by 3 bases and J by 0 bases, leaving 22 bases between them. The CDR3 covers 19 residues. Looked up from germline, CDR1 is SGHRS and CDR2 is YFSETQ. This chain's CDR3 is CASSSGTTGSGVSNQPQHF. CDR3 DNA: TGCGCCAGCAGCTCGGGGACCACTGGATCTGGGGTTAGCAATCAGCCCCAGCATTTT.

Remarks on this clonotype: The junction does not match germline at one end; this may be a read error. The rearrangement links TRBV18 to TRBJ2-4; D may be TRBD2 (6 bases). The germline V gene has CDR1 KGHSH and CDR2 LQKENI. There are 14 residues in the CDR3. This CDR3 is CASSPGEAKNIQYF. As DNA, the CDR3 is TGTGCCAGCTCCCCGGGGGAGGCCAAGAACATTCAGTACTTC.

This chain links TRBV5-1 with TRBJ2-3; unclear D gene. The CDR3 is 15 residues long. CDR1 is SGHRS and CDR2 is YFSETQ in the germline V gene. The V end lost 0 bases, the J end lost 5 bases, and 13 bases lay between the germline ends. The CDR3, as DNA: TGCGCCAGCAGCTTGGGATCCCCGCTGAGAGATACGCAGTATTTT. Translated: CASSLGSPLRDTQYF.

The CDR3 sequence is CASSPSGFPEAFF. CDR3 nucleotides: TGTGCCAGCAGTCCTTCAGGGTTCCCTGAAGCTTTCTTT. V and J are TRBV6-5 and TRBJ1-1; D perhaps matches TRBD1 (5 bases). Germline V gives CDR1 MNHEY, CDR2 SVGAGI. The ends were cut back, 5 bases at V and 6 bases at J, with 13 bases in the middle. The CDR3 length is 13 residues.

This clonotype was counted only a few times. J is TRBJ2-5 and V is TRBV29-1; D possibly matches TRBD1 or TRBD2 (6 bases each). The CDR3 has 13 amino acids. Germline V gives CDR1 SQVTM, CDR2 ANQGSEA. Trimming took off 0 bases at V and 5 bases at J, with 10 bases between the two ends. CDR3: CSVEEGGMETQYF. Written as DNA, the CDR3 is TGCAGCGTTGAAGAGGGGGGCATGGAGACCCAGTACTTC.

This clonotype was detected a few times. This chain uses TRBV20-1 with TRBJ2-7; D not resolved. Germline V gene lookup returns CDR1 DFQATT and CDR2 SNEGSKA (reference sequence). V was clipped by 5 bases and J by 0 bases, with 11 bases between them. CDR3 length equals 13 residues. The CDR3 DNA is TGCAGTGCTCCGGAATTCAGCTCCTACGAGCAGTACTTC. As protein: CSAPEFSSYEQYF.

The V gene is TRBV20-1, the J gene TRBJ1-6; D might be TRBD1 (5 bases). With 1 base removed from V and 7 bases from J, the gap between germline ends came to 14 bases. Per germline, CDR1 DFQATT and CDR2 SNEGSKA (reference sequence). The CDR3 has 15 amino acids. This CDR3 is CSARGTRDFNSPLHF. CDR3 DNA: TGCAGTGCTAGAGGAACCAGGGATTTCAATTCACCCCTCCACTTT.

This clonotype has only a few counts. The chain uses TRBV6-5 and TRBJ2-4, with D possibly TRBD2 on 5 matching bases. The CDR3 is 13 amino acids. Germline V gene sequence: CDR1 MNHEY, CDR2 SVGAGI. V was shortened by 8 bases and J by 0 bases, with 8 bases between the two germline ends. The CDR3 DNA sequence: TGTGCCAGCGGGAGTATAGCCAAAAACATTCAGTACTTC. Translated, it gives CASGSIAKNIQYF.

The rearrangement joins TRBV2 to TRBJ2-1; the D is unclear. The CDR3 length is 14 residues. Per germline, CDR1 SNHLY and CDR2 FYNNEI. Deletions cut 0 bases from V and 7 bases from J, with 10 bases between. The DNA for the CDR3 is TGTGCCAGCAGTGAAGCATTTCAGACGAATGAGCAGTTCTTC. Translation gives CASSEAFQTNEQFF.

The rearrangement joins TRBV24-1 to TRBJ2-5; no reliable D call. The V end lost 4 bases, the J end lost 0 bases, and 5 bases lay between the germline ends. Germline V gene data show CDR1 as KGHDR and CDR2 as SFDVKD. The CDR3 is 13 amino acids. CDR3 amino acids: CATSDGYQETQYF. CDR3 nucleotide sequence: TGTGCCACCAGTGACGGGTACCAAGAGACCCAGTACTTC.